These 3 T cell receptor beta chains share one sample of origin, sequenced in a study of T cells in localized non-small cell lung cancer. The assay was immunoSEQ multiplex PCR, and TCRdb's table has in-frame clones only and misses some. The data show roughly 30,000 clones, approximately 91% seen once. The sequences come from PBMCs, collected before any cancer treatment. The receptors come from a man aged 40-75 years with stage II lung adenocarcinoma.

The J gene is TRBJ2-5, the V gene TRBV7-2; 10 bases line up with TRBD1. The V gene's germline CDR1 is SGHTA and CDR2 FQGNSA. Trimming at V came to 3 bases and at J to 4 bases, leaving 5 bases not matched to a gene. This CDR3 region has 15 residues. CDR3 nucleotide sequence: TGTGCCAGCAGCTTCGACAGGGGGCAGGTAGAGACCCAGTACTTC. This sequence encodes CASSFDRGQVETQYF.

This rearrangement joins TRBV19 to TRBJ1-4, with D perhaps matching TRBD1 (5 bases). This CDR3 spans 14 amino acids. The V end was cut by 7 bases, the J end by 8 bases, with 17 bases between. Germline CDR1 LNHDA, CDR2 SQIVND (reference sequence). The CDR3 protein is CASTQGARGEKLFF. For the CDR3, the DNA is TGTGCCAGTACCCAGGGAGCCCGCGGAGAAAAACTGTTTTTT.

This clone has just one count. The rearrangement links TRBV4-3 to TRBJ2-1, with a weak D call TRBD1 (5 bases). The CDR3 runs to 16 residues. Germline loops: CDR1 LGHNA, CDR2 YSLEER. The V and J ends lost 0 bases and 0 bases respectively, with 9 bases between them. DNA of the CDR3: TGCGCCAGCAGCCAAGATGGAAGGGGCTCCTACAATGAGCAGTTCTTC. Translated, it gives CASSQDGRGSYNEQFF.